Listed here is a single TCR beta chain. Antigen: not known. These data originate in a study of CD8 T cell repertoires and HIV-1 epitope variants. About the study: Epitopes were three Gag families plus Nef HW9 and YT9. An uncultured baseline aliquot held 1M T cells. Cultures ran less than 12 days, with IL-2, IL-7 and IL-15 added on days 3 and 7.

Losses at the gene ends were 4 bases for V and 4 bases for J; bases not matched to a gene: 7. There are 14 residues in the CDR3. Germline V CDR1 and CDR2: LGHNA, YNFKEQ. Study results and caveats: Beta chains alone show antigen proliferation, not cytokine profile or function.

Sequencing used immunoSEQ multiplex PCR; TCRdb keeps in-frame clones, though not all of them. Of about 4,400 clones in the sample, about 65% were seen once. This chain uses TRBV4-2 with TRBJ2-7; TRBD2 matches 7 bases. Sequencing was performed on cultured CD8+ T cells derived from PBMCs. The TCR comes from a male donor with HIV. In nucleotides, the CDR3 is TGTGCCAGCAGCCCCATGGGGGGGGGTTACGAGCAGTACTTC. Translating gives CASSPMGGGYEQYF.